This T cell receptor (beta chain) originates from a study of T-cell memory formation after mild COVID-19 (dated by TCRdb to the early 2020s). For the wider study: TCR sequence clusters from the two donors were largely donor specific. Longitudinal TCRalpha and TCRbeta repertoire sequencing tracked T-cell clones expanding and contracting after mild COVID-19 in a couple of donors. Two young, previously healthy adult volunteers made up the cohort, one male and one female. Broader findings and caveats from the paper: Clones contracting from day 15 to 85 had balanced CD4/CD8 phenotypes, while a second wave expanding from day 15 to 37 was biased towards CD4+. Whether the second-wave clones peaking on day 37 were SARS-CoV-2 specific was not confirmed. Some responding clones were detected in pre-infection memory, suggesting pre-existing cross-reactive memory T cells joined the SARS-CoV-2 response. The study covered only two mild cases, and larger cohorts including severe cases with pre-infection samples were considered necessary. Contracting CD4+ clones were found mainly in CM and EM memory subsets, while CD8+ clones were enriched in EMRA.

V is trimmed back by 4 bases and J by 5 bases, and the junction contains 10 bases that no gene match accounts for. The CDR3 spans 16 residues, from the cysteine through the phenylalanine. Here the CDR3 DNA is all that survives: 48 bases in frame from base 1. CDR1 and CDR2 (MNHEY, SVGAGI) derive from the germline V gene. Reads for this sample came from an Illumina NovaSeq 6000. TCRalpha and TCRbeta cDNA libraries were constructed by 5'RACE with constant-segment primers, with sample barcodes and unique molecular identifiers being introduced. RNA was extracted from every sample with Trizol reagent. Libraries were amplified in two PCR steps, with a second sample barcode and Illumina TruSeq adapters added in the second step. Libraries were sequenced on an Illumina NovaSeq with 2 x 150 bp paired-end reads. The source study handled its data this way. With migec v1.2.7, reads were demultiplexed and then collapsed into UMI-guided consensus sequences. Using mixcr v2.1.11, UMI consensuses were aligned to TRA and TRB V and J templates and then assembled into clonotypes. A clonotype was counted as expanded or contracted only if both edgeR and NoisET called the change significant, with noise models trained on biological replicates. edgeR calls used a false discovery rate-adjusted p below 0.01 and a log2 fold-change threshold of 1. As an exploratory analysis of dynamics, PCA with hierarchical clustering was applied to max-normalized trajectories of the 1000 most abundant clonotypes. Separately sequenced CD4+ and CD8+ repertoires were used to assign a CD4 or CD8 phenotype to each responding clone. Using fastp at Q25 and MiXCR, TCRdb reprocessed the public reads and kept productive beta chains. CDR3 protein sequences are deduplicated, and each keeps its most common genes and DNA. The V and J calls come from TCRdb's annotation, not from the publication. In all, the sample holds almost 550,000 distinct CDR3 sequences, and over 20% of those were seen once. Approximately 12% of the sample rests with the top ten.

Ficoll-Paque density gradient centrifugation was the method used to isolate PBMCs. Note on this clonotype: What this receptor recognizes is not known. No base quality values were provided; no much bigger clone lies one nucleotide off.

Sequencing was carried out using PBMCs or a T cell subset sorted from them (not recorded which). The receptor's source is an adult woman who had mild COVID-19 (a few samples of this study predate the infection). The sample titles of this study are shuffled in the database, so cell type and time point are left out; the donor was told from shared clones. The V and J segments used are TRBV6-5 and TRBJ2-2; 7 central bases correspond to TRBD1. The CDR3: CASSWRTGGETGELFF. In nucleotides, the sequence is TGTGCCAGCAGTTGGCGGACAGGTGGAGAAACCGGGGAGCTGTTTTTT.